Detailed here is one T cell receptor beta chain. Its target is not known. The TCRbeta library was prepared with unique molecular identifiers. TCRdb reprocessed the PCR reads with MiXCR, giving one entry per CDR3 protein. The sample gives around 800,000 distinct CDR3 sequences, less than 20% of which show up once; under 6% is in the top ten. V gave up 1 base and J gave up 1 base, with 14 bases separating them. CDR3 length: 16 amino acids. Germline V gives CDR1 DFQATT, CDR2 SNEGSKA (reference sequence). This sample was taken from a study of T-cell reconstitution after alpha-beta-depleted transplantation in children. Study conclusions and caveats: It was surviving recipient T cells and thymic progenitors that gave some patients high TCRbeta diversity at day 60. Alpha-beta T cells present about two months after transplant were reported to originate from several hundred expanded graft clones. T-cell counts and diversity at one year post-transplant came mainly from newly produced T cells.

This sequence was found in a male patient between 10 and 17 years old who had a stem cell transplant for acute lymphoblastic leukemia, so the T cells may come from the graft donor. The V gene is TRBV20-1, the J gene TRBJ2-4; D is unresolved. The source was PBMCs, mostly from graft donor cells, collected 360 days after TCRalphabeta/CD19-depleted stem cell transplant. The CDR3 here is CSARVWPIGAKNIQYF. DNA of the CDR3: TGCAGTGCTAGAGTCTGGCCGATAGGGGCCAAAAACATTCAGTACTTC.